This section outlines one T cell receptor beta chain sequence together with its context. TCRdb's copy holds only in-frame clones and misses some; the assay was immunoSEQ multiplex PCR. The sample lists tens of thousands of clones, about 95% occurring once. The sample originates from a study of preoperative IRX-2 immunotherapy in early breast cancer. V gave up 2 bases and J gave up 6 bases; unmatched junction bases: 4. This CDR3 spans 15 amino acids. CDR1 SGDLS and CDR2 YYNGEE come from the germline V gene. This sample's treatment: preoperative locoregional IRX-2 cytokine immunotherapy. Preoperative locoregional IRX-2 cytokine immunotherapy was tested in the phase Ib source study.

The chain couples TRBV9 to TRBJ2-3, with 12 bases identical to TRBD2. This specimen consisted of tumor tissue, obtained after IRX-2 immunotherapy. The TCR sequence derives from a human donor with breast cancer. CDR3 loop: CASSVTSGRRDTQYF. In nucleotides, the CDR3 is TGTGCCAGCAGCGTGACTAGCGGGAGAAGGGATACGCAGTATTTT.